This T cell receptor (beta chain) was recorded in a study of post-analysis software for immune sequencing data. Unique molecular identifiers were present in the TCR beta cDNA libraries. MiXCR, run by TCRdb on the PCR reads, gives a single entry per CDR3 protein. The sample includes roughly 620,000 distinct CDR3 sequences, about 40% seen only once; the top ten take under 2%. Comment on this clonotype: The antigen is undetermined.

This CDR3 region has 12 residues. Trimming stripped 3 bases from V and 8 bases from J, with 8 bases between. The germline V gene encodes CDR1 MNHNY and CDR2 SVGAGI (reference sequence). Study-wide points: When patients were compared with controls, about 5 TRBV segments were more frequent, TRBV5-6, TRBV5-1 and TRBV20-1 among them.

Sequencing was done on a sample of blood. The chain couples TRBV6-6 to TRBJ1-5; D perhaps matches TRBD1 (5 bases). The clonotype was recovered from a girl aged 5-17 years with multiple sclerosis. CDR3 sequence reads: CASSYEGKPQHF. The CDR3 DNA is TGTGCCAGCAGTTATGAGGGGAAGCCCCAGCATTTT.